This T cell receptor (beta chain) came from a study of early T cells in non-severe SARS-CoV-2 infection. Study in general: Chains from this unsorted whole-blood bulk RNA could not be paired. Study-wide points: Reliance on VDJdb matching favored anti-spike CD8 responses; private and CD4 specificities were missed.

Tagging with unique molecular identifiers was applied to individual cDNA molecules. Using its own MiXCR run on the 5' RACE reads, TCRdb lists one record per CDR3 protein. The sample shows about 46,000 distinct CDR3 sequences, 5.4% of them seen only once. This clonotype was counted between two and nine times. Antigen specificity is unknown. The trim removed 3 bases at V and 6 bases at J, leaving 9 bases unmatched. Germline CDR1 and CDR2: MGHRA and YSYEKL. The CDR3 extends over 15 amino acids. This chain connects TRBV4-1 to TRBJ2-7, with TRBD1 identical over 9 bases. The sample in question was whole blood, obtained at baseline. This clonotype was obtained from an adult who was a healthcare worker with PCR-confirmed SARS-CoV-2 infection or an uninfected control (not recorded which). DNA of the CDR3: TGCGCCAGCAGCCATCCGGGACAGGGAGTTTTCGAGCAGTACTTC. This sequence encodes CASSHPGQGVFEQYF.